The clone carrying this T cell receptor (beta chain) was observed a single time. The sample is drawn from a study of blood T cell repertoires in COVID-19. In the original analysis: Amplification of reference gene primers was used by the study to estimate nucleated cell counts. TCRdb keeps only in-frame clones here, not all; method: immunoSEQ multiplex PCR. D and trimming were read from the DNA, whereas the V and J calls and clone size are those reported in that table. The sample consists of fewer than 350,000 clones, 87% of them appearing once. The V gene's germline CDR1 is MNHEY and CDR2 SMNVEV (reference sequence). The CDR3 has 13 amino acids. V was shortened by 10 bases and J by 3 bases, with 13 bases between the two germline ends.

The receptor comes from a man aged 30 to 39 with COVID-19, enrolled during active disease. Source material: peripheral blood. This chain joins TRBV27 and TRBJ1-5; D remains ambiguous. CDR3 DNA sequence: TGTGCCACCCGGGTCAGCCACAATCAGCCCCAGCATTTT. As protein: CATRVSHNQPQHF.